Shown below are 2 T cell receptor beta chains from a single sample sequenced in a study of T cell changes during pregnancy in multiple sclerosis. The assay was immunoSEQ multiplex PCR, and TCRdb's table has in-frame clones only and misses some. The table records about 70,000 clones, 80% to 95% of them present only once. This specimen consisted of CD4+ T cells from peripheral blood mononuclear cells, obtained after pregnancy. These receptor sequences come from a female donor with multiple sclerosis, enrolled in a pregnancy study.

With regard to this clone: The germline gene is not matched at one end of the junction; a read error may be the cause. The rearrangement joins TRBV2 to TRBJ1-6, with TRBD1 as a possible D gene (5 bases). This CDR3 has 14 amino acids. Germline V gene sequence: CDR1 SNHLY, CDR2 FYNNEI. The CDR3 DNA reads TGCGCGACGGGGGAAAACCCTTCCAGATCACCCCTCCACTTT. Encoded protein: CATGENPSRSPLHF.

The chain uses TRBV6-5 and TRBJ1-2; 10 bases align to TRBD1. CDR1 is MNHEY, CDR2 SVGAGI, per germline. The CDR3 is 14 amino acids. The V segment lost 5 bases and the J segment 5 bases; nucleotides outside the gene matches: 5. The CDR3 loop is CASSAGQGRYGYTF. The CDR3 DNA reads TGTGCCAGCAGTGCGGGACAGGGGCGTTATGGCTACACCTTC.